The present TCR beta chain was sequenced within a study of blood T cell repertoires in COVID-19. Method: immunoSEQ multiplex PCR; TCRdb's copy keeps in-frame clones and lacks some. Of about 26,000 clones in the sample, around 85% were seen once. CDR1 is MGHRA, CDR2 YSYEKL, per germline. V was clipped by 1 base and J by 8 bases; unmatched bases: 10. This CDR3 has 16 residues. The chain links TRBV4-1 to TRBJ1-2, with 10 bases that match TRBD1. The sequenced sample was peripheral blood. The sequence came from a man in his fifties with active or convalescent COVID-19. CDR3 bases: TGCGCCAGCAGCCAAGCGGGGGGGGACAGGGGCCGCGGCTACACCTTC. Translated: CASSQAGGDRGRGYTF.